This T cell receptor (beta chain) was documented in a study of shared clonotypes between healthy human individuals. The data were produced by immunoSEQ multiplex PCR, yet TCRdb's version contains in-frame clones alone and is incomplete. The repertoire holds about 700,000 clones, about 74% seen once, with about 1.8% in the top ten. Worth noting for this clone: Its matching antigen is unknown.

There were no recent acute infections or vaccinations among the donors, who were healthy HIV-negative adults. Every donor was a Caucasian adult from Nashville, Tennessee. Overall study findings and caveats: Roughly 5% of naive CD4 clonotypes were common to several donors.

J lost 6 bases, V lost 5 bases, and 11 bases had no gene match. The length of the CDR3 is 17 residues. CDR1 and CDR2 from the germline V gene are LNHDA and SQIVND (reference sequence). This clonotype was obtained from a woman in her 30s in good health. The chain uses TRBV19 and TRBJ2-3; TRBD2 matches 13 bases. The sequenced sample was memory CD4+ T cells sorted from blood. Indicated subset: CD45RA-negative fraction. CDR3 amino acids: CASSSDRRTSGSDTQYF. CDR3 nucleotides: TGTGCCAGTAGTTCCGACAGAAGGACTAGCGGGAGCGATACGCAGTATTTT.